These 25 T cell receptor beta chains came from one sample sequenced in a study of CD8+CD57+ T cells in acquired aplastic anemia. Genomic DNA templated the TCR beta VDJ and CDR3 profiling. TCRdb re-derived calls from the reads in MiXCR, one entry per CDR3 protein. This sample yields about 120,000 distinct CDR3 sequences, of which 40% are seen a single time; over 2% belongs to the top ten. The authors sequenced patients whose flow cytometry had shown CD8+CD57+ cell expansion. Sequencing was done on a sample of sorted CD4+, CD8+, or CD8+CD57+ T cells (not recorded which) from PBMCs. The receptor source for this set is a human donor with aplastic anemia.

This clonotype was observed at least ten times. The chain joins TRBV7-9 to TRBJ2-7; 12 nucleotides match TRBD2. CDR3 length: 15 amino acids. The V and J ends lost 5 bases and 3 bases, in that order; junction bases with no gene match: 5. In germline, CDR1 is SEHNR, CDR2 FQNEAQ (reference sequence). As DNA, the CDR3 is TGTGCCAGCAGCCCCGGACTAGCGGGGTACTACGAGCAGTACTTC. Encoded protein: CASSPGLAGYYEQYF.

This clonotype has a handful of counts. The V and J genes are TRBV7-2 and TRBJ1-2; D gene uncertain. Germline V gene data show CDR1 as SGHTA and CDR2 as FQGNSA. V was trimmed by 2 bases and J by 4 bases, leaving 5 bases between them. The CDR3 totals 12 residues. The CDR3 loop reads CASSLSPYGYTF. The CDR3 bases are TGTGCCAGCAGCTTATCCCCCTATGGCTACACCTTC.

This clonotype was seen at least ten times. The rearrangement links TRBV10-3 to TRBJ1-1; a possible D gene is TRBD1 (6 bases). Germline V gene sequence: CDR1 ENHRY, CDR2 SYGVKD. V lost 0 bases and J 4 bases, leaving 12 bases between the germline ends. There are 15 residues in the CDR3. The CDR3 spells CAISESTGRTTEAFF. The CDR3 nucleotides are TGTGCCATCAGTGAGTCGACAGGTCGTACCACTGAAGCTTTCTTT.

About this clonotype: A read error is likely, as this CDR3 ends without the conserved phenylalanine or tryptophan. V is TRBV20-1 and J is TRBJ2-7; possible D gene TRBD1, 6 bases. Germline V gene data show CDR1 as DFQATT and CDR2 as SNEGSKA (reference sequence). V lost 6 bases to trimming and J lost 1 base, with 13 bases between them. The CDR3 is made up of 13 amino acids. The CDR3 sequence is CSANREKSYEQYL. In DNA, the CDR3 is TGCAGTGCCAACAGGGAGAAGTCCTACGAGCAGTACCTC.

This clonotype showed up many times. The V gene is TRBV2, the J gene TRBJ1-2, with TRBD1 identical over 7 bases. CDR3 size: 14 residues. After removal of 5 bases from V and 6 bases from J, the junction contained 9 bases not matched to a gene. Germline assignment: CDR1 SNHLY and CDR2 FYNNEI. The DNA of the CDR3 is TGTGCCAGCAGTTTCAGGGGGGGGATTCATGGCTACACCTTC. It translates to CASSFRGGIHGYTF.

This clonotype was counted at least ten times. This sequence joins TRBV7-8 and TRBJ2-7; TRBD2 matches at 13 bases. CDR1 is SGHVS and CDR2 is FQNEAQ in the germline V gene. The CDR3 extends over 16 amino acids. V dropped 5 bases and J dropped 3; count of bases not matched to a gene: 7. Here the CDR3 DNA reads TGTGCCAGCAGCCGTACTAGCGGGGGGGAGCTCTACGAGCAGTACGTC. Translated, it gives CASSRTSGGELYEQYV.

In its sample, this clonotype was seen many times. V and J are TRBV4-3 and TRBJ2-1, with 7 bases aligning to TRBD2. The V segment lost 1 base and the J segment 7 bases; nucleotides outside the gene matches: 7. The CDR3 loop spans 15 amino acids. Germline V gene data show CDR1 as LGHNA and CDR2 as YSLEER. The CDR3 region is CASSQGLAVVNEQFF. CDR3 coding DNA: TGCGCCAGCAGCCAAGGGCTAGCGGTGGTTAATGAGCAGTTCTTC.

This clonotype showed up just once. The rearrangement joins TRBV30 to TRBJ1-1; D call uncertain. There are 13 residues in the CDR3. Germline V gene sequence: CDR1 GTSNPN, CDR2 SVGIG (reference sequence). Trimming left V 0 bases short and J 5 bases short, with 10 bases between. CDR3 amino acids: CAWSVGQTTEAFF. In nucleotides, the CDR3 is TGTGCCTGGAGTGTAGGGCAAACGACTGAAGCTTTCTTT. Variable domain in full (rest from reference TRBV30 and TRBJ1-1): SQTIHQWPATLVQPVGSPLSLECTVEGTSNPNLYWYRQAAGRGLQLLFYSVGIGQISSEVPQNLSASRPQDRQFILSSKKLLLSDSGFYLCAWSVGQTTEAFFGQGTRLTVV.

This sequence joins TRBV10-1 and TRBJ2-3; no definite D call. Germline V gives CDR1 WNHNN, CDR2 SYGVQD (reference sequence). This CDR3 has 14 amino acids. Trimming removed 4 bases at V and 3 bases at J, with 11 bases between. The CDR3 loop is CASSGAAATDTQYF. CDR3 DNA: TGCGCCAGCAGTGGTGCGGCGGCAACAGATACGCAGTATTTT.

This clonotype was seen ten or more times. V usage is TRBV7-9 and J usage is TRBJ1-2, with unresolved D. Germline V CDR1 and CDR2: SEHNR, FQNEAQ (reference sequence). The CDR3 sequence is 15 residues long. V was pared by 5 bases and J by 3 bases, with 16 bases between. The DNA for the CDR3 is TGTGCCAGCAGCCCCTACTCGGGAGCGGACTATGGCTACACCTTC. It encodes CASSPYSGADYGYTF.

As DNA, the CDR3 is TGTACCAACCATCAGGGGGGGTCCTACAATGAGCAGTTCTTC. Translation gives CTNHQGGSYNEQFF. The V and J genes are TRBV2 and TRBJ2-1; possibly TRBD1 or TRBD2 for D (7 bases each). The CDR3 extends over 14 amino acids. Germline V gene sequence: CDR1 SNHLY, CDR2 FYNNEI.

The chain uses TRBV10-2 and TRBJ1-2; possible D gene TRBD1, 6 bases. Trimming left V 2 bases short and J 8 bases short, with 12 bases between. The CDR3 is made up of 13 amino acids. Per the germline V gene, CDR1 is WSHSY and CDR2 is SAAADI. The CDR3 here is CASSEAGVRGYTF. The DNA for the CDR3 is TGCGCCAGCAGTGAGGCAGGGGTACGGGGCTACACCTTC.

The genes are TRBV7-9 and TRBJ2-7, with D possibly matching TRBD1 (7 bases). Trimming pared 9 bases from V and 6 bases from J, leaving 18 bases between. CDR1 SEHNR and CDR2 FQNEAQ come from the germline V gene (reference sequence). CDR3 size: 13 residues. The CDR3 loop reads CASSPGTAGEQYF. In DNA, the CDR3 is TGTGCCAGTAGCCCCGGGACAGCGGGCGAGCAGTACTTC. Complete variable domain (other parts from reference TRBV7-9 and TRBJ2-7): DTGVSQNPRHKITKRGQNVTFRCDPISEHNRLYWYRQTLGQGPEFLTYFQNEAQLEKSRLLSDRFSAERPKGSFSTLEIQRTEQGDSAMYLCASSPGTAGEQYFGPGTRLTVT.

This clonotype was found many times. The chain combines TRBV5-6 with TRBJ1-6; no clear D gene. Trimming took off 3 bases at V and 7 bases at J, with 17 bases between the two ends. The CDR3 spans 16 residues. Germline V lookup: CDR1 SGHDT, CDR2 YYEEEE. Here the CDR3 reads CASSWGRAPRNSPLHF. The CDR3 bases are TGTGCCAGCAGCTGGGGTAGGGCCCCCAGAAATTCACCCCTCCACTTT.

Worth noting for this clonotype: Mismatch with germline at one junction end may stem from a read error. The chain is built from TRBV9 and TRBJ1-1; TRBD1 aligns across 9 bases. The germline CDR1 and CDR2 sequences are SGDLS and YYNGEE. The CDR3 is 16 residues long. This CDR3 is CASSVGAGQGRAEALF. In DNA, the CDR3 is TGTGCCAGCAGCGTGGGTGCTGGACAGGGGAGAGCTGAAGCTCTCTTT.

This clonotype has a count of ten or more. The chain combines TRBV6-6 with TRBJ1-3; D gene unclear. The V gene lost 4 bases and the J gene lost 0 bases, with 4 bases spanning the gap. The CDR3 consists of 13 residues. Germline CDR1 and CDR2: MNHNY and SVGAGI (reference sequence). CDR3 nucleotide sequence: TGTGCCAGCAGTTCGGGCTCTGGAAACACCATATATTTT. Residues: CASSSGSGNTIYF.

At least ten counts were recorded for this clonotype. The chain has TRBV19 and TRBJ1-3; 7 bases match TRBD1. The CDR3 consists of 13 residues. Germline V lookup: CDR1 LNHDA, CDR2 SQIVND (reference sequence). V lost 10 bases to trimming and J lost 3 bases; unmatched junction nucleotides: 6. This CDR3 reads CATRGFGGNTIYF. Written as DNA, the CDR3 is TGTGCCACCAGGGGGTTCGGTGGAAACACCATATATTTT.

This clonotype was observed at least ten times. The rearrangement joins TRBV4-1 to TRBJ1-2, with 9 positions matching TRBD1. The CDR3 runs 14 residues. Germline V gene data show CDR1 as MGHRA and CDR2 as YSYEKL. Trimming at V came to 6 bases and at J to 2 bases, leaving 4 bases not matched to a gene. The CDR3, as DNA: TGCGCCAGCAGACTCGGGACAGGGAACTATGGCTACACCTTC. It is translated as CASRLGTGNYGYTF.

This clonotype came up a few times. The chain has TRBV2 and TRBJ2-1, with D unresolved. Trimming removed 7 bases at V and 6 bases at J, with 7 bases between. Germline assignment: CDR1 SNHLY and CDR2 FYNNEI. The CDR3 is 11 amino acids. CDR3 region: CASTSANEQFF. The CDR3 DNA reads TGTGCCAGCACGTCCGCCAATGAGCAGTTCTTC.

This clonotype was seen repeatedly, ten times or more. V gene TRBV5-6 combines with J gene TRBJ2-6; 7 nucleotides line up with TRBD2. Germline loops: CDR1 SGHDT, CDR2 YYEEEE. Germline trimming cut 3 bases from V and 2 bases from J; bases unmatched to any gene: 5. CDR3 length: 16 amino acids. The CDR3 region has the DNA TGTGCCAGCAGCTGGGGGGGGACGACTGGGGCCAACGTCCTGACTTTC. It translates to CASSWGGTTGANVLTF.

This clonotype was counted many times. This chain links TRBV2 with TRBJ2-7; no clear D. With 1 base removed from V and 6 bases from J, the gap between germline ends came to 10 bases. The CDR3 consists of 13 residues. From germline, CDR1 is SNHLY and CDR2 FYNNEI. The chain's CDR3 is CASSEEADAEQYV. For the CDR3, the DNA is TGTGCCAGCAGTGAAGAGGCGGACGCCGAGCAGTACGTC.

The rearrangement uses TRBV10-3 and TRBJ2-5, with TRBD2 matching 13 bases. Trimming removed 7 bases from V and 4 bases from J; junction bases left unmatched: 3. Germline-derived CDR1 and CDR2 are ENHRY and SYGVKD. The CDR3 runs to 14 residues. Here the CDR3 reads CAIKLAGGRETQYF. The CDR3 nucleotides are TGTGCCATCAAACTAGCGGGGGGGCGAGAGACCCAGTACTTC.

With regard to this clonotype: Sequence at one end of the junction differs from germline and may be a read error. CDR3 sequence (DNA): TGTACCAGCAGCACCGGACAGGGCCACTATGGCTACACCTTC. It translates to CTSSTGQGHYGYTF. This sequence joins TRBV5-6 and TRBJ1-2; 8 positions agree with TRBD1. There are 14 residues in the CDR3. Per the germline V gene, CDR1 is SGHDT and CDR2 is YYEEEE.

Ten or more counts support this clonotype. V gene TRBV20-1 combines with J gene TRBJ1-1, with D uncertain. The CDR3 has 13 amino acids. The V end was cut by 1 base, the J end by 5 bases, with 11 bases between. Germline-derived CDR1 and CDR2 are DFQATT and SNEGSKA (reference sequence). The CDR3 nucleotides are TGCAGTGCTAGAGGCTCTCTGGGGACTGAAGCTTTCTTT. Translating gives CSARGSLGTEAFF.

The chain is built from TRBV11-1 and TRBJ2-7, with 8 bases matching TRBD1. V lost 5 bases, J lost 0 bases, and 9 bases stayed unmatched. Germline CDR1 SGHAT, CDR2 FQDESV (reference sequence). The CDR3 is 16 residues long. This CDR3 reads CASSPYTGTGSYEQYV. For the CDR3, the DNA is TGTGCCAGCAGCCCGTACACCGGGACAGGCTCCTACGAGCAGTACGTC.